The sequence of this T cell receptor (beta chain) was determined in a study of CD8 T cells in ankylosing spondylitis. With respect to this clonotype: Its target is not known.

Findings and caveats of the study: A subset of motif variants has previously been described in the synovial fluid and blood of reactive arthritis. Ankylosing spondylitis blood appeared to be characterized by a TCR beta motif of under ten highly homologous variants. Reports say disease-linked clones showed up significantly more in matched ankylosing spondylitis synovial fluid.

J lost 4 bases, V lost 7 bases, and 19 bases had no gene match. Germline CDR1 SNHLY, CDR2 FYNNEI. This CDR3 is built from 18 residues. Using quantitative 5'-RACE with molecular barcodes, the authors made TCR beta libraries. Using its own MiXCR run on the 5' RACE reads, TCRdb lists one record per CDR3 protein. The profile covers fewer than 400,000 distinct CDR3 sequences, with about a fifth appearing a single time and about a sixth taken by the ten largest. This clonotype was obtained from a male donor with ankylosing spondylitis. J is TRBJ2-7 and V is TRBV2, with 10 nucleotides matching TRBD1. The sequenced sample consisted of blood, either unsorted or a sorted T cell fraction (not recorded which). CDR3 coding DNA: TGTGCCAGCACCCCCCATCGGGACAGGGGTCCCAGGTATTACGAGCAGTACTTC. It translates to CASTPHRDRGPRYYEQYF.